The sequence of this T cell receptor (beta chain) was determined in a study of control samples from healthy donors and cancer patients. This clone was seen a single time. This specimen includes other DNA sequences encoding the same CDR3. Data came from immunoSEQ multiplex PCR; TCRdb stores just in-frame clones and leaves some out. Among tens of thousands of clones listed, around four fifths were seen once. Between the trimmed V and J ends, which lost 2 bases and 2 bases, there was a span of 6 bases. CDR3 length equals 13 residues. Germline V gene data show CDR1 as KGHSY and CDR2 as FQNENV. V usage is TRBV16 and J usage is TRBJ1-1, with a possible D match to TRBD1 (5 bases). Sequencing input: blood. The TCR was taken from a man aged 45-60 years in good health. In nucleotides, the CDR3 is TGTGCCAGCAGCCAACAGGGAAACACTGAAGCTTTCTTT. Protein product: CASSQQGNTEAFF.